This T cell receptor beta chain came from a study of T-cell memory formation after mild COVID-19. Study-wide findings and caveats: A subset of responding clones appeared in pre-infection memory, suggesting cross-reactive memory joined.

In TCRdb, the 5' RACE reads were re-called with MiXCR into one record per CDR3 protein. Counted here are about 610,000 distinct CDR3 sequences, 15% to 20% occurring once; the ten biggest clones make up approximately 8.1%. Trimming shortened V by 0 bases and J by 1 base, and 12 bases separated the two germline ends. CDR3 length: 16 amino acids. The germline V gene encodes CDR1 MNHEY and CDR2 SVGEGT. This clonotype was counted between two and nine times. Antigen unknown. The V gene is TRBV6-2 or TRBV6-3, the J gene TRBJ1-1, with D unclear. This sequence originates from an adult woman who had mild COVID-19 (a few samples of this study predate the infection). Cell type and time point are not known. The sequenced sample was PBMCs or a T cell subset sorted from them (not recorded which). The CDR3 nucleotides read TGTGCCAGCAGTTACTCTTGGCCGGAAGGGAACACTGAAGCTTTCTTT. Amino acids: CASSYSWPEGNTEAFF.